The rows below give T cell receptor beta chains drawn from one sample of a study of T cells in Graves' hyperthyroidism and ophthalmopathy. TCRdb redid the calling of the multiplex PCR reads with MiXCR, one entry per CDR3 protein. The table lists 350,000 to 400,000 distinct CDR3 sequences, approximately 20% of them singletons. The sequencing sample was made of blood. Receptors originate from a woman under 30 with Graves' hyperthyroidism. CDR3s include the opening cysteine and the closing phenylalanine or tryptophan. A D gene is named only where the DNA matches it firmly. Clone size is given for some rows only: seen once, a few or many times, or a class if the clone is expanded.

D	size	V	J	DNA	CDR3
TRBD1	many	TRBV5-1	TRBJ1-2	TGCGCCAGCGGGATGACAGGGGGCGAAAGCGGCTACACCTTC	CASGMTGGESGYTF
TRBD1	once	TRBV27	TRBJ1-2	TGTGCCAGCAGTACCCGACAGGGCAACTATGGCTACACCTTC	CASSTRQGNYGYTF
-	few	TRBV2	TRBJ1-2	TGTGCCAGCAGCGCCGCAAGGGGGGCTAACTATGGCTACACCTTC	CASSAARGANYGYTF
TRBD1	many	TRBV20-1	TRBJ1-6	TGCAGTGCTAGAGGACAGGGGGCTAATTCACCCCTCCACTTT	CSARGQGANSPLHF
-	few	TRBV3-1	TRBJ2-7	TGTGCCAGCAGCCAATGGGGGAACGGGGACTCCGAGCAGTACTTC	CASSQWGNGDSEQYF
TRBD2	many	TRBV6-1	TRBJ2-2	TGTGCCAGCAGCCGCCCGGGACTAGCGGCCGGGGAGCTGTTTTTT	CASSRPGLAAGELFF
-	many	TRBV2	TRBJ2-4	TGTGCCACTACCCACCCGACAATCAAAAACATTCAGTACTTC	CATTHPTIKNIQYF
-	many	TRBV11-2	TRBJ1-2	TGTGCCAGCAGCTTCACGAATTACCACGGCTACACCTTC	CASSFTNYHGYTF
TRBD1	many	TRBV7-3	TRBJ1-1	TGTGCCAGCAGCCCTCTGGGGACAGGGGATACTGAAGCTTTCTTT	CASSPLGTGDTEAFF
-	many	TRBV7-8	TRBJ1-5	TGTGCCAGCAGCTCGCGGGAGGGGATCGGCAATCAGCCCCAGCATTTT	CASSSREGIGNQPQHF
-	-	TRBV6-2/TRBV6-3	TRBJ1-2	TGTGCCAGCAGACATGGCTACACCTTC	CASRHGYTF
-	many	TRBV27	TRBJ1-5	TGTGCCAGCAGTTCCCGACAGGCCGATCAGCCCCAGCATTTT	CASSSRQADQPQHF
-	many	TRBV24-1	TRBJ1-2	TGTGCCACCAGTGACCCCCGACAAGGGAGTAAAGGCTATGGCTACACCTTC	CATSDPRQGSKGYGYTF
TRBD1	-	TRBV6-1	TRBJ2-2	TGTGCCAGCAGTGAAAGGTGGGGACAGGGGGCACGGGTCGGGGAGCTGTTTTTT	CASSERWGQGARVGELFF
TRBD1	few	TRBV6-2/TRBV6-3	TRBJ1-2	TGTGCCAGCAGTTACGCCCCCGGGACAGGGGGCTTAAACTATGGCTACACCTTC	CASSYAPGTGGLNYGYTF
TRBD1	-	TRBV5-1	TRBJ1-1	TGCGCCAGCAGCTTCCGGACAGGGGCCTATGAAGCTTTCTTT	CASSFRTGAYEAFF
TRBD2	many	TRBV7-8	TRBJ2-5	TGTGCCAGCAGCTTAATCATAGCGGGGGGGCTGTTGGAGGAGACCCAGTACTTC	CASSLIIAGGLLEETQYF
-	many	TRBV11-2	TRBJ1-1	TGTGCCAGCAGTCCTCGGGCCGTGGACACTGAAGCTTTCTTT	CASSPRAVDTEAFF
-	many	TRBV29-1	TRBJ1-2	TGCAGCGTTTCGACTGCAGCTAACTATGGCTACACCTTC	CSVSTAANYGYTF
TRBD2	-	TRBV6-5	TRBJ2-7	TGTGCCAGCAGTTACACGGGACTAGCCGCCTACGAGCAGTACTTC	CASSYTGLAAYEQYF
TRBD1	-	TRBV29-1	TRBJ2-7	TGCAGCGTCTCTTACCGGGACAGAGCCTACGAGCAGTACTTC	CSVSYRDRAYEQYF
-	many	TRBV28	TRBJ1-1	TGTGCCAGCAGTTGGGGGATTAGGAACACTGAAGCTTTCTTT	CASSWGIRNTEAFF
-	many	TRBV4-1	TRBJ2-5	TGCGCCAGCAGCCAAGACGAGTTGGCGGAGACCCAGTACTTC	CASSQDELAETQYF
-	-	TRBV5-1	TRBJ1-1	TGCGCCAGCAGCTTGGCGCCAATCGGCGGGACTGAAGCTTTCTTT	CASSLAPIGGTEAFF
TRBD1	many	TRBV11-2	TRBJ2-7	TGTGCCAGCAGCACTACCGGGACAGGGATCCCCTACGAGCAGTACTTC	CASSTTGTGIPYEQYF
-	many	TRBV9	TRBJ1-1	TGTGCCAGCAGCGTAGAAGGACGACGGGCCGATGAAGCTTTCTTT	CASSVEGRRADEAFF
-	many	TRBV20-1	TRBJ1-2	TGCAGTGCTAGAGATCCCCTACTTTGGGCTGGCTACACCTTC	CSARDPLLWAGYTF
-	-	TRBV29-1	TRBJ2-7	TGCAGCGCGAGAGAGGGACCCGCCAGCGAGCAGTACTTC	CSAREGPASEQYF
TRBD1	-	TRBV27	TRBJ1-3	TGTGCCAGCAGTTTATCTACAACGGACAGGGAGGATGAGGAGTTCGGAAACACCATATATTTT	CASSLSTTDREDEEFGNTIYF
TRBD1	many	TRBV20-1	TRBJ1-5	TGCAGTGCCCGGCAGGGGGGACCGAGTTATGGTCAGCCCCAGCATTTT	CSARQGGPSYGQPQHF
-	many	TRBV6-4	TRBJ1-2	TGTGCCAGCAGTACGGAGTTTGGCTATGGCTACACCTTC	CASSTEFGYGYTF
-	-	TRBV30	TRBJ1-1	TGTGCCGGAATCCACAGGGTTTATTGGACTGAAGCTTTCTTT	CAGIHRVYWTEAFF
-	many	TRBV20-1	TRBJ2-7	TGCAGTGCTAGGAGGGACGGCGGTACCTACGAGCAGTACTTC	CSARRDGGTYEQYF
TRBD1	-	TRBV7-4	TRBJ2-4	TGTGCCAGCAGCCCTCGACAGGGCAAAAACATTCAGTACTTC	CASSPRQGKNIQYF
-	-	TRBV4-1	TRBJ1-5	TGCGCCAGCAGCCTTAGTCCCCTCGGGGGGTATCAGCCCCAGCATTTT	CASSLSPLGGYQPQHF
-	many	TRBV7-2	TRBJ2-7	TGTGCCAGCAGCTTTGGTAGGGACATCTTCTACGAGCAGTACTTC	CASSFGRDIFYEQYF
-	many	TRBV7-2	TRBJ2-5	TGTGCCAGCAGCTTAGGGGGGGCCACCGGGACCCAGTACTTC	CASSLGGATGTQYF
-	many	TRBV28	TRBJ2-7	TGTGCCAGCAGTGCCCCCGGGTTGTGGGACGAGCAGTACTTC	CASSAPGLWDEQYF
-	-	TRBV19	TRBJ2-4	TGTGCCAGTAGTATATCGGGCCCGACCACGACCAAAAACATTAAGTACTTC	CASSISGPTTTKNIKYF
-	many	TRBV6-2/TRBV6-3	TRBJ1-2	TGTGCCAGCAGAAACTATGGCTACACCTTC	CASRNYGYTF
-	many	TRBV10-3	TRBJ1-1	TGTGCCATCCACGGAGGGGATTTGAACACTGAAGCTTTCTTT	CAIHGGDLNTEAFF
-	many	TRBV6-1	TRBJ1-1	TGTGCCACCCCAGGGTGGACCCCTGAAGCTTTCTTT	CATPGWTPEAFF
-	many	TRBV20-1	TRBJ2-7	TGCAGTGCGAGACAGGTGTATAGCGCCTTCTACGAGCAGTACTTC	CSARQVYSAFYEQYF
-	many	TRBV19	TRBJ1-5	TGTGCCAGTAGTATACAGGGGATACCCAATCAGCCCCAGCATTTT	CASSIQGIPNQPQHF
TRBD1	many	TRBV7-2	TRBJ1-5	TGTGCCAGCAGCTTGGGGACAGTGAAGAATCAGCCCCAGCATTTT	CASSLGTVKNQPQHF
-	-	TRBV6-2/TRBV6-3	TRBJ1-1	TGTGCCAGCAGTCAGGGAGCGCGAGCTTTCTTT	CASSQGARAFF
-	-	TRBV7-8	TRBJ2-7	TGTGCCAGCAGCTCAGGACAAGATGGCTACGAGCAGTACTTC	CASSSGQDGYEQYF
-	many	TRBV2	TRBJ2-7	TGTGCCAGCAGTGACGTCCTTAGCTCCTACGAGCAGTACTTC	CASSDVLSSYEQYF